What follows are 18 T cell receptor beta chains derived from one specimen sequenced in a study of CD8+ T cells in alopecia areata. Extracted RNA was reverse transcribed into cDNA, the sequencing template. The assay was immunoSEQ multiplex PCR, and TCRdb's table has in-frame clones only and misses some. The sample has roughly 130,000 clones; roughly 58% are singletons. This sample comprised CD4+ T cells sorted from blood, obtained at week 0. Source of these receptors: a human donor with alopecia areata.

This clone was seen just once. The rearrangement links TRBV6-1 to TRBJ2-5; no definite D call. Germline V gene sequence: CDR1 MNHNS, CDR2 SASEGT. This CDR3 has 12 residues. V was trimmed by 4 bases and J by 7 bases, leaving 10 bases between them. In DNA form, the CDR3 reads TGTGCCAGCAGTGTGTCCAGTGCGACCCAGTACTTC. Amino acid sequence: CASSVSSATQYF.

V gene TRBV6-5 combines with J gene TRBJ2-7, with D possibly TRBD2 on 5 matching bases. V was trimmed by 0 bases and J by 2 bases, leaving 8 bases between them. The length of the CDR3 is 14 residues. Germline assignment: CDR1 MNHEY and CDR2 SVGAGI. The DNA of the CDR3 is TGTGCCAGCAGTTACTCTAGGAGGACCTACGAGCAGTACTTC. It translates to CASSYSRRTYEQYF.

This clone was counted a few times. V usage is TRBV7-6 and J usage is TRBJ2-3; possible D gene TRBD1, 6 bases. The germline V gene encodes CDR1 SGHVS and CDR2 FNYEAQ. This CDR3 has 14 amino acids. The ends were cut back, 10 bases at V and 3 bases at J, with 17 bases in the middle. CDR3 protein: CATSQWGQTDTQYF. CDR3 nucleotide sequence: TGTGCCACAAGCCAGTGGGGGCAAACAGATACGCAGTATTTT.

The chain's CDR3 is CASSDPTAGYTF. As DNA, the CDR3 is TGTGCCAGCAGTGATCCGACGGCCGGCTACACCTTC. The V and J genes are TRBV25-1 and TRBJ1-2; D not certain. Trimming removed 3 bases from V and 8 bases from J, with 10 bases in between. The CDR3 length is 12 residues. From germline, CDR1 is MGHDK and CDR2 SYGVNS.

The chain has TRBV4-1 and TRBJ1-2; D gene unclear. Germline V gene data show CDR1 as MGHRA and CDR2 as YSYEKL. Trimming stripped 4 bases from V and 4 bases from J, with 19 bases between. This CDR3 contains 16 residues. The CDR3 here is CASSLTGRSLGYGYTF. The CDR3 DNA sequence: TGCGCCAGCAGCCTTACTGGGCGGTCCCTTGGCTATGGCTACACCTTC.

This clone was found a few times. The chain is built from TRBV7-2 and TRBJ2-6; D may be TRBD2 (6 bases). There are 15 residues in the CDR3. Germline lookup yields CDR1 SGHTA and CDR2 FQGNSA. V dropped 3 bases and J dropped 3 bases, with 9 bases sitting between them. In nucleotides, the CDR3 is TGTGCCAGCAGCTTGGAGGGGCTTGGGGCCAACGTCCTGACTTTC. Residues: CASSLEGLGANVLTF.

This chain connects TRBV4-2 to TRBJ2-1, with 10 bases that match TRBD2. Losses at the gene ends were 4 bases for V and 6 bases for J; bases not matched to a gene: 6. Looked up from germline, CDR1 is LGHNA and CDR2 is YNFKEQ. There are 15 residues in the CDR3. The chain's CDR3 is CASSPAGLASNEQFF. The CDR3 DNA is TGTGCCAGCAGCCCCGCGGGACTAGCGTCCAATGAGCAGTTCTTC.

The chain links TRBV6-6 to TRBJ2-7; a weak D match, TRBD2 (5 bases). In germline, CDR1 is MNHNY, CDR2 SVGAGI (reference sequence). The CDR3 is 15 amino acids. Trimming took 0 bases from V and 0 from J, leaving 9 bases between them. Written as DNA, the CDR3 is TGTGCCAGCAGTTACTCGGCGGGCCTCTCCTACGAGCAGTACTTC. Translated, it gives CASSYSAGLSYEQYF.

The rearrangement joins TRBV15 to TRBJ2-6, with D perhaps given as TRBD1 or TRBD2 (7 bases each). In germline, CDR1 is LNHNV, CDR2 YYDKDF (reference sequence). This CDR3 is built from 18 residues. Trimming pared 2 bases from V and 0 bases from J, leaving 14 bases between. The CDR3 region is CATSRPGGGSSGANVLTF. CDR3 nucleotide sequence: TGTGCCACCAGCAGACCAGGGGGAGGGAGCTCTGGGGCCAACGTCCTGACTTTC.

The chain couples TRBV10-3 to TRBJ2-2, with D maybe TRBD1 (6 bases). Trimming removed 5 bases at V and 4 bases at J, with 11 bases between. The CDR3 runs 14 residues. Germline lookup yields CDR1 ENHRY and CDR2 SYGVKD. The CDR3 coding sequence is TGTGCCATCAGTCCCACAGGGCCCACCGGGGAGCTGTTTTTT. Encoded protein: CAISPTGPTGELFF.

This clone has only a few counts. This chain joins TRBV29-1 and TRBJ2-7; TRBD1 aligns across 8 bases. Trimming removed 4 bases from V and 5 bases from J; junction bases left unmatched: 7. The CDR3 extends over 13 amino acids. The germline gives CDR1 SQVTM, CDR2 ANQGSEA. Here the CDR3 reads CSVAGQGANEQYF. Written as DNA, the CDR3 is TGCAGCGTTGCAGGCCAGGGGGCAAACGAGCAGTACTTC.

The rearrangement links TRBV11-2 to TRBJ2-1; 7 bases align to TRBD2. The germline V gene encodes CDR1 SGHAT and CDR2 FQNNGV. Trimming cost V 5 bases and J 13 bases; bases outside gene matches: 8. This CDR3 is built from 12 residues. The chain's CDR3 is CASSGDYPSQFF. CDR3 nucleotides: TGTGCCAGCAGCGGGGACTACCCATCCCAGTTCTTC.

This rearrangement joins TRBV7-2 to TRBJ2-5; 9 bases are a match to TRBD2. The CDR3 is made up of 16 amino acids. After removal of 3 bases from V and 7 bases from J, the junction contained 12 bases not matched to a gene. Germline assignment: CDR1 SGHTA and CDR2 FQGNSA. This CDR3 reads CASSFGLAGVRVTQYF. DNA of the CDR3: TGTGCCAGCAGCTTCGGATTAGCGGGAGTTAGAGTGACCCAGTACTTC.

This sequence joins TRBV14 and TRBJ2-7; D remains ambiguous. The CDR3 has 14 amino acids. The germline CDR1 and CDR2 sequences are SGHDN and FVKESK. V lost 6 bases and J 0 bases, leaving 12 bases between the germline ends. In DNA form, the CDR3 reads TGTGCCAGCAGTGACATCTACCACTCCTACGAGCAGTACTTC. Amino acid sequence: CASSDIYHSYEQYF.

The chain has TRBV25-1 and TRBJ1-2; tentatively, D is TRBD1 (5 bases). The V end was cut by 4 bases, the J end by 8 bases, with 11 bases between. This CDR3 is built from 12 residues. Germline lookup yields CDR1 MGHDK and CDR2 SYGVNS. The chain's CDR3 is CASSAGRTGYTF. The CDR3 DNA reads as TGTGCCAGCAGTGCAGGGAGAACGGGCTACACCTTC.

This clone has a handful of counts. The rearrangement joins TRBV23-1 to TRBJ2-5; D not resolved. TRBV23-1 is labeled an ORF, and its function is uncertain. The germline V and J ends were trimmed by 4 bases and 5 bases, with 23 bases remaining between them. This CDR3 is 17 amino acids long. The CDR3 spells CASSPPDPGPVLETQYF. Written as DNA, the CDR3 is TGCGCCAGCAGTCCACCAGACCCGGGTCCCGTATTGGAGACCCAGTACTTC.

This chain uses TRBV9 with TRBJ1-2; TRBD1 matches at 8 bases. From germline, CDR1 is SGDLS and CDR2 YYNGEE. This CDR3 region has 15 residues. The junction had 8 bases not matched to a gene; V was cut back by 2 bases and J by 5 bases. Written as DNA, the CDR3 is TGTGCCAGCAGCGTGACAGGACAGGGCCAATATGGCTACACCTTC. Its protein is CASSVTGQGQYGYTF.

Written as DNA, the CDR3 is TGTGCCAGCAGTTTAGGCAGGCCTAACACTGAAGCTTTCTTT. Translating gives CASSLGRPNTEAFF. This chain uses TRBV27 with TRBJ1-1; D remains unclear. Germline CDR1 is MNHEY and CDR2 is SMNVEV (reference sequence). The CDR3 has 14 amino acids. Deletions cut 2 bases from V and 2 bases from J, with 9 bases between.